This TCR beta chain was sequenced for a study of T-cell memory formation after mild COVID-19. TCRdb reprocessed the 5' RACE reads with MiXCR, giving one entry per CDR3 protein. The table includes 350,000 to 450,000 distinct CDR3 sequences, approximately 29% detected once. This clonotype was seen many times. This clonotype originated in an adult woman who had mild COVID-19 (a few samples of this study predate the infection). Cell type and time point are not known. The material sequenced was PBMCs or a T cell subset sorted from them (not recorded which).

CDR3 DNA sequence: TGTGCCACCAGCAGAGATGCGCCGGTGGCAGGCACCGGGGAGCTGTTTTTT. It codes for CATSRDAPVAGTGELFF. The chain is built from TRBV15 and TRBJ2-2; D gene unclear. The CDR3 spans 17 residues. V dropped 0 bases and J dropped 4 bases, with 15 bases sitting between them. The germline V gene has CDR1 LNHNV and CDR2 YYDKDF (reference sequence).